The 23 T cell receptor beta chains in this list originate from one sample, sequenced in a study of cytomegalovirus exposure and HLA in healthy donors. PCR used 60 Vbeta primers and 13 Jbeta primers. TCRdb's table, derived via immunoSEQ multiplex PCR, lists solely in-frame clones and lacks some. In the table there are 150,000 to 200,000 clones, about 85% of which are singletons. The sequenced material came from PBMCs. Receptors were obtained from a woman aged 45-65 years in good health and CMV-seropositive.

The J gene is TRBJ1-3, the V gene TRBV6-5, with 7 bases lining up with TRBD1. V dropped 5 bases and J dropped 8; count of bases not matched to a gene: 6. Germline values: CDR1 MNHEY, CDR2 SVGAGI. This CDR3 comprises 13 residues. The CDR3 coding sequence is TGTGCCAGCAGTAAACTACAGGGGTACACCATATATTTT. It codes for CASSKLQGYTIYF.

This clone is deemed medium-sized. In nucleotides, the CDR3 is TGTGCCAGCGGGACCGGGACAGGGGTCGAGACCCAGTACTTC. Protein product: CASGTGTGVETQYF. The V gene is TRBV27, the J gene TRBJ2-5, with 10 bases matching TRBD1. The CDR3 sequence is 14 residues long. Per the germline V gene, CDR1 is MNHEY and CDR2 is SMNVEV (reference sequence). Trimming took 8 bases from V and 5 from J; bases not matched to a gene: 8.

Comments on this clone: One junction end does not reproduce the germline sequence, and a read error may be involved. For the CDR3, the DNA is TGTTCCAGCAGCGGAAGACAGGGAACTAGTAACTATGGCTACACCTTC. Its protein is CSSSGRQGTSNYGYTF. The chain links TRBV7-9 to TRBJ1-2, with 7 bases lining up with TRBD1. This CDR3 contains 16 residues. CDR1 is SEHNR and CDR2 is FQNEAQ in the germline V gene (reference sequence).

This clone showed up just a few times. The chain uses TRBV9 and TRBJ2-3, with no clear D. V was cut by 4 bases and J by 1 base, with 10 bases left in between. The CDR3 runs 14 residues. Germline values: CDR1 SGDLS, CDR2 YYNGEE. The CDR3 sequence is CASSLAFRTDTQYF. The CDR3 nucleotides are TGTGCCAGCAGCCTTGCGTTCCGCACAGATACGCAGTATTTT.

The gene calls are TRBV11-2 and TRBJ2-3; maybe TRBD1 (6 bases). This CDR3 is built from 15 residues. Germline V gene data show CDR1 as SGHAT and CDR2 as FQNNGV. V was clipped by 1 base and J by 1 base, with 9 bases between them. The CDR3 loop is CASSLAPGGTDTQYF. CDR3 sequence (DNA): TGTGCCAGCAGCTTAGCGCCAGGGGGCACAGATACGCAGTATTTT.

The chain uses TRBV21-1 and TRBJ2-7; the table's D call, TRBD1, has no DNA check behind it. TRBV21-1 is an annotated pseudogene. CDR3 length: 17 residues. The CDR3 nucleotides are TGTGCCAGCAGCAAGTGCGATGTAACCGGGACAGGTCACGAGCAGTACTTC. Protein sequence: CASSKCDVTGTGHEQYF.

This chain uses TRBV27 with TRBJ2-7; maybe TRBD2 (5 bases). V shed 2 bases and J shed 7 bases, with 12 bases lying between them. From germline, CDR1 is MNHEY and CDR2 SMNVEV (reference sequence). This CDR3 is built from 13 residues. The CDR3 nucleotides read TGTGCCAGCAGTTTAGCAGGTTCGGGGGAGCAGTACTTC. Protein: CASSLAGSGEQYF.

The chain combines TRBV10-3 with TRBJ1-1, with D maybe TRBD1 (6 bases). The CDR3 runs 13 residues. Trimming stripped 3 bases from V and 3 bases from J, with 8 bases between. Germline CDR1 is ENHRY and CDR2 is SYGVKD. The CDR3 loop is CAISDEGDTEAFF. For the CDR3, the DNA is TGTGCCATCAGTGATGAGGGGGACACTGAAGCTTTCTTT.

CDR3 coding DNA: TGTGCCAGCAGTCCTCGGGGGGGGGCGTGGAGAAATGAGCAGTTCTTC. Residues: CASSPRGGAWRNEQFF. The V and J genes are TRBV27 and TRBJ2-1, with 8 nucleotides matching TRBD2. The CDR3 runs 16 residues. The germline CDR1 and CDR2 sequences are MNHEY and SMNVEV (reference sequence). The V gene end was trimmed by 5 bases and the J gene end by 7 bases; junction bases not matched to a gene: 13.

The rearrangement links TRBV28 to TRBJ2-7; 9 bases agree with TRBD2. The germline gives CDR1 MDHEN, CDR2 SYDVKM. The CDR3 length is 14 residues. The ends lost 5 bases at V and 4 bases at J; junction bases unmatched: 6. DNA of the CDR3: TGTGCCAGCAGTACTATAGCGGGAGTGTACGAGCAGTACTTC. This encodes CASSTIAGVYEQYF.

This chain uses TRBV5-1 with TRBJ2-1; 10 bases are a match to TRBD2. Germline V gene data show CDR1 as SGHRS and CDR2 as YFSETQ. This CDR3 region has 15 residues. Trimming took 2 bases from V and 7 from J; bases not matched to a gene: 6. CDR3 loop: CASSFPAGGGNEQFF. CDR3 DNA sequence: TGCGCCAGCAGCTTCCCAGCGGGAGGGGGGAATGAGCAGTTCTTC. Full variable domain (rest looked up from reference TRBV5-1 and TRBJ2-1): KAGVTQTPRYLIKTRGQQVTLSCSPISGHRSVSWYQQTPGQGLQFLFEYFSETQRNKGNFPGRFSGRQFSNSRSEMNVSTLELGDSALYLCASSFPAGGGNEQFFGPGTRLTVL.

In the case of this clone: At the DNA level, this CDR3 is encoded by other sequences in the same sample as well. The chain carries TRBV27 and TRBJ2-7, with 9 nucleotides matching TRBD1. Trimming cost V 6 bases and J 3 bases; bases outside gene matches: 6. CDR3 length: 14 amino acids. The germline V gene encodes CDR1 MNHEY and CDR2 SMNVEV (reference sequence). CDR3 coding DNA: TGTGCCAGCAGCCCCGACAGGGGGAGCTACGAGCAGTACTTC. Translating it yields CASSPDRGSYEQYF.

Note on this clone: The same CDR3 can be traced to other DNA sequences in this sample. The chain has TRBV18 and TRBJ1-5, with TRBD1 as a possible D gene (5 bases). Looked up from germline, CDR1 is KGHSH and CDR2 is LQKENI. The CDR3 is 14 amino acids. V gave up 3 bases and J gave up 0 bases, with 6 bases separating them. The CDR3 is CASSPTDSNQPQHF. CDR3 DNA sequence: TGTGCCAGCTCACCGACAGATAGCAATCAGCCCCAGCATTTT.

The chain recombines TRBV19 with TRBJ1-3; no clear D. The CDR3 has 15 amino acids. The germline V and J ends were trimmed by 3 bases and 0 bases, with 9 bases remaining between them. Germline-derived CDR1 and CDR2 are LNHDA and SQIVND (reference sequence). The CDR3 nucleotides are TGTGCCAGTAGTATTGGGGAGAGCTCTGGAAACACCATATATTTT. This encodes CASSIGESSGNTIYF.

This rearrangement joins TRBV4-2 to TRBJ1-2, with D perhaps matching TRBD1 (6 bases). Deletions cut 0 bases from V and 4 bases from J, with 12 bases between. Germline V gives CDR1 LGHNA, CDR2 YNFKEQ. The CDR3 totals 15 residues. Here the CDR3 reads CASSQDNTGTYGYTF. CDR3 in DNA: TGTGCCAGCAGCCAAGATAACACAGGGACCTATGGCTACACCTTC.

This clone came up once. The genes are TRBV5-4 and TRBJ1-3; 9 bases line up with TRBD1. J lost 10 bases, V lost 4 bases, and 9 bases had no gene match. Looked up from germline, CDR1 is SGHNT and CDR2 is YYREEE (reference sequence). CDR3 size: 14 residues. This CDR3 reads CASSLNRGQGTIYF. The CDR3, as DNA: TGTGCCAGCAGCCTTAACAGGGGGCAAGGGACCATATATTTT. Together with reference TRBV5-4 and TRBJ1-3, the CDR3 gives the full variable domain: ETGVTQSPTHLIKTRGQQVTLRCSSQSGHNTVSWYQQALGQGPQFIFQYYREEENGRGNFPPRFSGLQFPNYSSELNVNALELDDSALYLCASSLNRGQGTIYFGEGSWLTVV.

This chain links TRBV5-6 with TRBJ1-5; the match to TRBD1 covers 10 bases. The CDR3 has 14 residues. CDR1 is SGHDT and CDR2 is YYEEEE in the germline V gene. J lost 7 bases, V lost 4 bases, and 5 bases had no gene match. CDR3 residues: CASSLGQGVQPQHF. CDR3 sequence (DNA): TGTGCCAGCAGCCTTGGACAGGGGGTACAGCCCCAGCATTTT.

Only one count was recorded for this clone. This chain joins TRBV7-3 and TRBJ1-1; TRBD1 agrees at 8 bases. The ends lost 5 bases at V and 3 bases at J; junction bases unmatched: 11. The CDR3 extends over 16 amino acids. CDR1 and CDR2 from the germline V gene are SGHTA and FQGTGA. In DNA, the CDR3 is TGTGCCAGCAGCCTACACGCGACAGGGGAGGACACTGAAGCTTTCTTT. It is translated as CASSLHATGEDTEAFF.

The chain combines TRBV28 with TRBJ1-5; TRBD1 might be the D (6 bases). V lost 5 bases to trimming and J lost 2 bases, with 13 bases between them. Germline V gene lookup returns CDR1 MDHEN and CDR2 SYDVKM. The CDR3 loop spans 15 amino acids. CDR3 DNA: TGTGCCAGCAGTCCGGCGGGGGGCGGCAATCAGCCCCAGCATTTT. Protein product: CASSPAGGGNQPQHF.

The chain recombines TRBV5-1 with TRBJ1-1; D may be TRBD1 (6 bases). CDR3 length equals 15 residues. Germline-derived CDR1 and CDR2 are SGHRS and YFSETQ. V dropped 4 bases and J dropped 9 bases, with 22 bases sitting between them. The CDR3 DNA sequence: TGCGCCAGCAGCAGCACCGCAGGGGACCCGATCCAAGCTTTCTTT. As protein: CASSSTAGDPIQAFF.

The V and J genes are TRBV7-9 and TRBJ2-1; D unresolved. This CDR3 region has 12 residues. The germline CDR1 and CDR2 sequences are SEHNR and FQNEAQ (reference sequence). The germline V and J ends were trimmed by 5 bases and 7 bases, with 9 bases remaining between them. The CDR3 sequence is CASSHGWNEQFF. The DNA for the CDR3 is TGTGCCAGCAGCCACGGGTGGAATGAGCAGTTCTTC. The variable domain in full, with the rest retrieved from reference TRBV7-9 and TRBJ2-1, is DTGVSQNPRHKITKRGQNVTFRCDPISEHNRLYWYRQTLGQGPEFLTYFQNEAQLEKSRLLSDRFSAERPKGSFSTLEIQRTEQGDSAMYLCASSHGWNEQFFGPGTRLTVL.

This chain uses TRBV28 with TRBJ2-2; 7 bases are shared with TRBD2. With 3 bases clipped from V and 1 base from J, the junction kept 5 bases outside the gene matches. The CDR3 totals 16 residues. Germline-derived CDR1 and CDR2 are MDHEN and SYDVKM. This CDR3 is CASSLSSSGNTGELFF. CDR3 sequence (DNA): TGTGCCAGCAGTTTGAGCTCTAGCGGGAACACCGGGGAGCTGTTTTTT.

This chain uses TRBV27 with TRBJ2-7; 8 positions match TRBD1. Per the germline V gene, CDR1 is MNHEY and CDR2 is SMNVEV (reference sequence). There are 14 residues in the CDR3. The ends lost 6 bases at V and 3 bases at J; junction bases unmatched: 7. CDR3 amino acids: CASRHTGQDYEQYF. The CDR3 DNA sequence: TGTGCCAGCAGACATACGGGACAGGACTACGAGCAGTACTTC.